This TCR beta chain is from a study of shared clonotypes between healthy human individuals. The CDR3 loop spans 16 amino acids. Germline CDR1 and CDR2: SGDLS and YYNGEE. J lost 1 base, V lost 3 bases, and 5 bases had no gene match. Division of CD4+ cells produced a CD45RA+ naive subset and a CD45RA-negative memory subset. Profiling relied on immunoSEQ multiplex PCR, and the TCRdb table lists in-frame clones only, not all of them. The sample yields 950,000 to 1,200,000 clones, approximately 75% seen once. This chain joins TRBV9 and TRBJ2-5; 11 nucleotides agree with TRBD2. Sequenced material: memory CD4+ T cells from PBMCs. This sample's subset: CD45RA-negative fraction. The clonotype originates from a man in his late teens or twenties in good health. Some clones in this sample may be carry-over from other donors' samples. The CDR3 DNA follows: TGTGCCAGCAGCGCGGGGGGGACTAGCGGCCAAGAGACCCAGTACTTC. Amino acid sequence: CASSAGGTSGQETQYF. Full variable domain (missing parts from reference TRBV9 and TRBJ2-5): DSGVTQTPKHLITATGQRVTLRCSPRSGDLSVYWYQQSLDQGLQFLIQYYNGEERAKGNILERFSAQQFPDLHSELNLSSLELGDSALYFCASSAGGTSGQETQYFGPGTRLLVL.